The 25 T cell receptor beta chains below come from one sample, sequenced in a study of cytomegalovirus exposure and HLA in healthy donors. Primers for the PCR totalled 60 Vbeta and 13 Jbeta. Assay: immunoSEQ multiplex PCR; the TCRdb copy retains only in-frame clones and omits some. The sample comprises 75,000 to 90,000 clones, around 79% of which are singletons, and about an eighth rests with the top ten. The sample taken for sequencing was PBMCs. These receptors were obtained from a human donor in good health.

The DNA of the CDR3 is TGTGCCAGCATGACGGGGGAGAACGAGCAGTACTTC. Amino acid sequence: CASMTGENEQYF. The gene calls are TRBV6-5 and TRBJ2-7, with D perhaps TRBD2 (6 bases). Per germline, CDR1 MNHEY and CDR2 SVGAGI. Trimming took 7 bases from V and 5 from J, leaving 12 bases between them. The CDR3 runs 12 residues.

This rearrangement joins TRBV4-2 to TRBJ1-2; no clear D gene. CDR3 length equals 13 residues. The V end lost 6 bases, the J end lost 4 bases, and 12 bases lay between the germline ends. Germline V gives CDR1 LGHNA, CDR2 YNFKEQ. The CDR3 DNA sequence: TGTGCCAGCAGACCCAGGTTGGGCTATGGCTACACCTTC. Translating gives CASRPRLGYGYTF.

The chain combines TRBV5-4 with TRBJ1-4; D is perhaps TRBD1 (5 bases). Germline V lookup: CDR1 SGHNT, CDR2 YYREEE (reference sequence). The CDR3 consists of 18 residues. The V end lost 3 bases, the J end lost 3 bases, and 21 bases lay between the germline ends. CDR3 sequence: CASSSGGAGGNPNEKLFF. DNA for the CDR3: TGTGCCAGCAGCTCCGGAGGGGCTGGGGGGAATCCTAATGAAAAACTGTTTTTT.

The chain combines TRBV4-3 with TRBJ2-7; 7 nucleotides align to TRBD1. The CDR3 spans 14 residues. After removal of 0 bases from V and 6 bases from J, the junction contained 5 bases not matched to a gene. CDR1 and CDR2 from the germline V gene are LGHNA and YSLEER. The CDR3 DNA is TGCGCCAGCAGCCAAGATACAGGGGCGGGCGAGCAGTACTTC. Its protein is CASSQDTGAGEQYF.

The gene calls are TRBV12-5 and TRBJ2-2, with TRBD1 matching 7 bases. The CDR3 runs to 16 residues. V was clipped by 3 bases and J by 5 bases; unmatched bases: 9. Germline V gives CDR1 LGHNT, CDR2 FRNRAP. The CDR3 DNA is TGTGCTAGTGGTTTTCTACTGACAGGGCCAACCGGGGAGCTGTTTTTT. Translation gives CASGFLLTGPTGELFF.

This sequence joins TRBV9 and TRBJ2-2; the match to TRBD2 covers 9 bases. V shed 3 bases, J shed 6 bases, and the junction held 9 bases outside the gene matches. The CDR3 runs 16 residues. CDR1 and CDR2 from the germline V gene are SGDLS and YYNGEE. The CDR3 reads CASSASSGEAPGELFF. CDR3 nucleotide sequence: TGTGCCAGCAGCGCCTCTAGCGGGGAGGCCCCCGGGGAGCTGTTTTTT.

The CDR3 loop reads CASSEGDRDSSPLHF. CDR3 nucleotides: TGTGCCAGCAGTGAAGGGGACAGGGACTCTTCACCCCTCCACTTT. The chain recombines TRBV2 with TRBJ1-6; 9 nucleotides agree with TRBD1. The trim removed 1 base at V and 9 bases at J, leaving 4 bases unmatched. The CDR3 extends over 15 amino acids. Per the germline V gene, CDR1 is SNHLY and CDR2 is FYNNEI.

The chain combines TRBV15 with TRBJ2-1; 8 bases match TRBD2. Germline CDR1 is LNHNV and CDR2 is YYDKDF (reference sequence). This CDR3 comprises 16 residues. V shed 0 bases and J 4 bases; nucleotides not matched to a gene: 5. CDR3 bases: TGTGCCACCAGCAGAGATCAGGCTAGCGGGTACAATGAGCAGTTCTTC. Translating gives CATSRDQASGYNEQFF.

This clone was observed a single time. The rearrangement joins TRBV27 to TRBJ2-1; D ambiguous. CDR3 size: 13 residues. CDR1 and CDR2 (germline): MNHEY, SMNVEV (reference sequence). V shed 7 bases and J shed 0 bases, with 7 bases lying between them. The CDR3 DNA reads as TGTGCCAGCAAACAGAACTCCTACAATGAGCAGTTCTTC. It specifies CASKQNSYNEQFF.

The chain couples TRBV7-2 to TRBJ2-7; D uncertain. The CDR3 extends over 13 amino acids. V was pared by 4 bases and J by 5 bases, with 12 bases between. From germline, CDR1 is SGHTA and CDR2 FQGNSA. The CDR3 bases are TGTGCCAGCAGCTCCCCTCCGTATCACGAGCAGTACTTC. This sequence encodes CASSSPPYHEQYF.

V and J are TRBV15 and TRBJ2-4; D might be TRBD2 (5 bases). CDR3 length: 16 residues. Germline-derived CDR1 and CDR2 are LNHNV and YYDKDF (reference sequence). V was cut by 3 bases and J by 0 bases, with 12 bases left in between. The DNA of the CDR3 is TGTGCCACCAGCAGTAGAAGGACTCTAGCCAAAAACATTCAGTACTTC. It codes for CATSSRRTLAKNIQYF.

The chain uses TRBV19 and TRBJ1-1; a possible D gene is TRBD1 (5 bases). V shed 5 bases and J shed 1 base, with 17 bases lying between them. The length of the CDR3 is 16 residues. Per the germline V gene, CDR1 is LNHDA and CDR2 is SQIVND (reference sequence). This CDR3 is CASSDIGHRRNTEAFF. Here the CDR3 DNA reads TGTGCCAGTAGTGACATAGGACACCGAAGGAACACTGAAGCTTTCTTT.

This sequence joins TRBV11-2 and TRBJ1-5; a possible D gene is TRBD1 (5 bases). The CDR3 is 15 residues long. Germline V gives CDR1 SGHAT, CDR2 FQNNGV. The V gene lost 0 bases and the J gene lost 5 bases, with 11 bases spanning the gap. The CDR3 DNA is TGTGCCAGCAGCTTAGAGGCAGGGTCGCATCAGCCCCAGCATTTT. This translates into CASSLEAGSHQPQHF.

The chain combines TRBV6-4 with TRBJ2-2; 7 bases map to TRBD1. The CDR3 contains 15 residues. From germline, CDR1 is MRHNA and CDR2 SNTAGT. V trimming: 3 bases; J trimming: 1 base; junction bases outside the gene matches: 2. CDR3: CASSETGQNTGELFF. As DNA, the CDR3 is TGTGCCAGCAGTGAGACAGGGCAGAACACCGGGGAGCTGTTTTTT.

This clone was recorded once. The rearrangement uses TRBV6-5 and TRBJ1-1; no clear D. The CDR3 sequence is 13 residues long. Trimming shortened V by 6 bases and J by 8 bases, and 16 bases separated the two germline ends. Germline V gene data show CDR1 as MNHEY and CDR2 as SVGAGI. Here the CDR3 DNA reads TGTGCCAGCAGAAAGGAAGAACTAAGGGAAGCTTTCTTT. It translates to CASRKEELREAFF.

This chain links TRBV18 with TRBJ1-6; a weak D match, TRBD1 (5 bases). This CDR3 contains 16 residues. V lost 1 base, J lost 11 bases, and 18 bases lay in between. Germline V gene lookup returns CDR1 KGHSH and CDR2 LQKENI. The CDR3 sequence is CASSPQAGGSYAPLHF. In DNA form, the CDR3 reads TGTGCCAGCTCACCACAGGCGGGGGGAAGCTACGCACCCCTCCACTTT.

The chain has TRBV15 and TRBJ2-3; the match to TRBD2 covers 9 bases. Germline assignment: CDR1 LNHNV and CDR2 YYDKDF (reference sequence). The CDR3 runs to 15 residues. J was trimmed by 4 bases and V by 0 bases; bases with no gene match: 2. The CDR3 loop is CATSRDRGGADTQYF. As DNA, the CDR3 is TGTGCCACCAGCAGAGATCGCGGGGGGGCAGATACGCAGTATTTT.

The chain uses TRBV19 and TRBJ2-1; 7 bases are shared with TRBD2. The germline V gene has CDR1 LNHDA and CDR2 SQIVND (reference sequence). The CDR3 is made up of 17 amino acids. J lost 2 bases, V lost 3 bases, and 10 bases had no gene match. The CDR3 loop is CASSISRGSGAYNEQFF. The CDR3 DNA is TGTGCCAGTAGTATCTCTCGGGGCAGCGGGGCCTACAATGAGCAGTTCTTC. Using reference TRBV19 and TRBJ2-1 for the parts outside the CDR3, the full variable domain is DGGITQSPKYLFRKEGQNVTLSCEQNLNHDAMYWYRQDPGQGLRLIYYSQIVNDFQKGDIAEGYSVSREKKESFPLTVTSAQKNPTAFYLCASSISRGSGAYNEQFFGPGTRLTVL.

As DNA, the CDR3 is TGTGCCAGCAGCTACAGTGAAGAGACCCAGTACTTC. This encodes CASSYSEETQYF. The chain is built from TRBV2 and TRBJ2-5, with no clear D. V gave up 6 bases and J gave up 3 bases, with 8 bases separating them. The CDR3 extends over 12 amino acids. Germline CDR1 SNHLY, CDR2 FYNNEI.

The J gene is TRBJ1-2, the V gene TRBV29-1; TRBD1 agrees at 7 bases. Germline V gene sequence: CDR1 SQVTM, CDR2 ANQGSEA. The CDR3 runs 15 residues. Losses at the gene ends were 1 base for V and 4 bases for J; bases not matched to a gene: 9. This CDR3 reads CSVEGGTAASYGYTF. DNA of the CDR3: TGCAGCGTTGAAGGCGGGACAGCCGCCTCCTATGGCTACACCTTC.

The J gene is TRBJ1-1, the V gene TRBV7-2; 7 bases align to TRBD1. Germline loops: CDR1 SGHTA, CDR2 FQGNSA. This CDR3 comprises 14 residues. V trimming: 2 bases; J trimming: 8 bases; junction bases outside the gene matches: 8. The CDR3 is CASSLTPDRVEAFF. As DNA, the CDR3 is TGTGCCAGCAGCTTAACCCCCGACAGGGTAGAAGCTTTCTTT. The full variable domain, with the rest looked up from reference TRBV7-2 and TRBJ1-1, is GAGVSQSPSNKVTEKGKDVELRCDPISGHTALYWYRQSLGQGLEFLIYFQGNSAPDKSGLPSDRFSAERTGGSVSTLTIQRTQQEDSAVYLCASSLTPDRVEAFFGQGTRLTVV.

The chain uses TRBV29-1 and TRBJ1-1, with 8 bases fitting TRBD1. The V gene end was trimmed by 5 bases and the J gene end by 7 bases; junction bases not matched to a gene: 12. The CDR3 is 14 amino acids. Germline V lookup: CDR1 SQVTM, CDR2 ANQGSEA. CDR3 sequence reads: CSVPPGQDANEAFF. CDR3 DNA sequence: TGCAGCGTTCCTCCGGGACAGGACGCAAATGAAGCTTTCTTT.

The chain combines TRBV11-2 with TRBJ1-2; D is unresolved. The germline V gene has CDR1 SGHAT and CDR2 FQNNGV. Trimming removed 1 base at V and 0 bases at J, with 9 bases between. The CDR3 is made up of 15 amino acids. For the CDR3, the DNA is TGTGCCAGCAGCTTAGGGCAGAGCGCTAACTATGGCTACACCTTC. Protein: CASSLGQSANYGYTF.

The chain employs TRBV29-1 and TRBJ1-4; possible D gene TRBD1, 5 bases. CDR3 length: 13 residues. Germline assignment: CDR1 SQVTM and CDR2 ANQGSEA. V dropped 4 bases and J dropped 5 bases, with 11 bases sitting between them. The CDR3 coding sequence is TGCAGCGTTGGGCCGGGGGGGAATGAAAAACTGTTTTTT. It translates to CSVGPGGNEKLFF.

The V call is TRBV27, the J call TRBJ1-1; D is undetermined. This CDR3 region has 15 residues. The ends were cut back, 0 bases at V and 1 base at J, with 9 bases in the middle. Germline values: CDR1 MNHEY, CDR2 SMNVEV (reference sequence). The CDR3 region has the DNA TGTGCCAGCAGTTTATCGGCCCCCTGGAACACTGAAGCTTTCTTT. Translation: CASSLSAPWNTEAFF.